The 15 T cell receptor beta chains below all came from one sample that was sequenced in a study of T cell changes during pregnancy in multiple sclerosis. Method: immunoSEQ multiplex PCR; TCRdb's copy keeps in-frame clones and lacks some. The sample holds about 75,000 clones, approximately 93% seen once. Specimen: CD4+ T cells from peripheral blood mononuclear cells, collected after pregnancy. The receptor set was obtained from a female donor with multiple sclerosis, enrolled in a pregnancy study.

The chain employs TRBV2 and TRBJ2-7, with D perhaps matching TRBD1 (6 bases). Germline-derived CDR1 and CDR2 are SNHLY and FYNNEI. V was cut by 11 bases and J by 1 base, with 15 bases left in between. The CDR3 length is 13 residues. CDR3 sequence (DNA): TGTGCCCACGAGGGGCAGGGGTCCTACGAGCAGTACTTC. Its translation: CAHEGQGSYEQYF. Using reference TRBV2 and TRBJ2-7 for the parts outside the CDR3, the full variable domain is EPEVTQTPSHQVTQMGQEVILRCVPISNHLYFYWYRQILGQKVEFLVSFYNNEISEKSEIFDDQFSVERPDGSNFTLKIRSTKLEDSAMYFCAHEGQGSYEQYFGPGTRLTVT.

V usage is TRBV6-1 and J usage is TRBJ2-2; D gene unclear. Looked up from germline, CDR1 is MNHNS and CDR2 is SASEGT. The CDR3 spans 14 residues. V lost 4 bases and J 6 bases, leaving 12 bases between the germline ends. The CDR3 loop reads CASSGPWSAGELFF. The CDR3 region has the DNA TGTGCCAGCAGTGGCCCTTGGTCGGCCGGGGAGCTGTTTTTT.

The CDR3 here is CASTLGPTGTQYF. The CDR3 bases are TGTGCCAGCACCTTGGGGCCCACCGGGACGCAGTATTTT. V and J are TRBV9 and TRBJ2-3; TRBD1 might be the D (5 bases). The CDR3 is made up of 13 amino acids. V gave up 6 bases and J gave up 9 bases, with 17 bases separating them. Germline V CDR1 and CDR2: SGDLS, YYNGEE.

The gene calls are TRBV5-1 and TRBJ2-1, with 9 nucleotides matching TRBD2. Trimming at V came to 1 base and at J to 6 bases, leaving 5 bases not matched to a gene. CDR3 length equals 15 residues. Germline-derived CDR1 and CDR2 are SGHRS and YFSETQ. The DNA for the CDR3 is TGCGCCAGCAGCTTGCAGCTAGCGGGACCCAATGAGCAGTTCTTC. Translated, it gives CASSLQLAGPNEQFF.

This clone came up a few times. V gene TRBV28 combines with J gene TRBJ2-3, with TRBD2 matching over 8 bases. This CDR3 spans 16 amino acids. The V gene end was trimmed by 2 bases and the J gene end by 2 bases; junction bases not matched to a gene: 6. Germline CDR1 reads MDHEN; CDR2 reads SYDVKM. The CDR3 is CASSLGSGSVTDTQYF. In nucleotides, the CDR3 is TGTGCCAGCAGTTTAGGGAGCGGGAGCGTCACAGATACGCAGTATTTT.

The chain couples TRBV7-8 to TRBJ2-5; no definite D call. CDR1 and CDR2 (germline): SGHVS, FQNEAQ. This CDR3 region has 14 residues. Between the trimmed V and J ends, which lost 0 bases and 5 bases, there was a span of 10 bases. Written as DNA, the CDR3 is TGTGCCAGCAGCTTAGCCGGCAGGCTCGAGACCCAGTACTTC. Translating it yields CASSLAGRLETQYF. Filled out from reference TRBV7-8 and TRBJ2-5, the complete variable domain reads GAGVSQSPRYKVAKRGQDVALRCDPISGHVSLFWYQQALGQGPEFLTYFQNEAQLDKSGLPSDRFFAERPEGSVSTLKIQRTQQEDSAVYLCASSLAGRLETQYFGPGTRLLVL.

This clone was recorded once. The chain employs TRBV5-6 and TRBJ2-5; the D is unclear. Looked up from germline, CDR1 is SGHDT and CDR2 is YYEEEE. This CDR3 has 12 amino acids. The ends were cut back, 4 bases at V and 2 bases at J, with 6 bases in the middle. As DNA, the CDR3 is TGTGCCAGCAGCCCCTTGCAAGAGACCCAGTACTTC. This encodes CASSPLQETQYF.

J is TRBJ1-1 and V is TRBV6-1, with 7 bases lining up with TRBD1. CDR3 size: 14 residues. J gave up 4 bases and V 4 bases, and 6 bases lay outside the gene matches. CDR1 MNHNS and CDR2 SASEGT come from the germline V gene. The CDR3 loop reads CASSVEGASTEAFF. The CDR3 DNA reads as TGTGCCAGCAGTGTGGAGGGGGCGAGCACTGAAGCTTTCTTT.

J is TRBJ2-1 and V is TRBV11-3, with 11 bases aligning to TRBD2. V lost 5 bases, J lost 7 bases, and 13 bases stayed unmatched. CDR1 is SGHNT, CDR2 YENEEA, per germline. This CDR3 comprises 17 residues. The CDR3 DNA reads TGTGCCAGCAGCACGGGGATTAGCGGGAGGGGTGGTAATGAGCAGTTCTTC. It translates to CASSTGISGRGGNEQFF.

The genes are TRBV19 and TRBJ2-7; 7 bases match TRBD1. Germline trimming cut 3 bases from V and 3 bases from J; bases unmatched to any gene: 5. This CDR3 region has 14 residues. CDR1 is LNHDA, CDR2 SQIVND, per germline (reference sequence). The chain's CDR3 is CASSMNRGGYEQYF. Here the CDR3 DNA reads TGTGCCAGTAGTATGAACAGGGGTGGCTACGAGCAGTACTTC.

The chain combines TRBV29-1 with TRBJ2-1, with TRBD2 as a possible D gene (5 bases). Trimming pared 2 bases from V and 6 bases from J, leaving 14 bases between. Germline V gives CDR1 SQVTM, CDR2 ANQGSEA. This CDR3 contains 14 residues. The CDR3 reads CSVERATSANEQFF. The DNA for the CDR3 is TGCAGCGTTGAAAGGGCTACTAGTGCCAATGAGCAGTTCTTC.

The J gene is TRBJ2-7, the V gene TRBV7-2; 11 bases fit TRBD2. With 4 bases clipped from V and 6 bases from J, the junction kept 8 bases outside the gene matches. Germline-derived CDR1 and CDR2 are SGHTA and FQGNSA. The length of the CDR3 is 15 residues. The CDR3 is CASSSLAGGPTEQYF. The CDR3 DNA is TGTGCCAGCAGCTCGTTAGCGGGAGGGCCCACCGAGCAGTACTTC.

The chain employs TRBV28 and TRBJ1-4; weak D call: TRBD1 (6 bases). Trimming cost V 6 bases and J 8 bases, with 16 bases left between them. Germline CDR1 reads MDHEN; CDR2 reads SYDVKM. The CDR3 extends over 14 amino acids. CDR3 in DNA: TGTGCCAGCAGCCCCGGGACATTTCAAGAAAAACTGTTTTTT. Translated, it gives CASSPGTFQEKLFF.

The J gene is TRBJ2-7, the V gene TRBV7-2; 13 bases line up with TRBD2. The germline CDR1 and CDR2 sequences are SGHTA and FQGNSA. J was trimmed by 7 bases and V by 2 bases; bases with no gene match: 5. CDR3 length: 15 residues. The CDR3 DNA is TGTGCCAGCAGCTTACAACTAGCGGGAGGGGGAGAGCAGTACTTC. Protein product: CASSLQLAGGGEQYF.

This clone was seen a handful of times. The rearrangement joins TRBV19 to TRBJ1-1; 8 nucleotides line up with TRBD1. This CDR3 region has 13 residues. Trimming cost V 4 bases and J 4 bases; bases outside gene matches: 2. Germline CDR1 and CDR2: LNHDA and SQIVND (reference sequence). CDR3 region: CASSRTGITEAFF. The CDR3 nucleotides read TGTGCCAGTAGTAGGACAGGGATCACTGAAGCTTTCTTT.